A selection of T cell receptor beta chains follows, all from one sample in a study of cytomegalovirus exposure and HLA in healthy donors. Data came from immunoSEQ multiplex PCR; TCRdb stores just in-frame clones and leaves some out. The sample yields roughly 120,000 clones, around 70% seen once. The material sequenced was PBMCs. These receptors were collected from a man aged 25 to 40 in good health and CMV-seropositive. CDR3s leave out the opening cysteine and the closing phenylalanine or tryptophan.

V gene: TRBV4-3; J gene: TRBJ2-7; CDR3 protein: ASSQEIGEAYEQY
V gene: TRBV2; J gene: .; CDR3 protein: ASSVSLLYEQY
V gene: TRBV7-2; J gene: TRBJ2-5; CDR3 protein: AARGLAARGTQY
V gene: TRBV29-1; J gene: TRBJ2-5; CDR3 protein: SVPEVKETQY
V gene: TRBV5-1; J gene: TRBJ2-5; CDR3 protein: ASSLASRETQY
V gene: TRBV11-2; J gene: TRBJ2-7; CDR3 protein: ASSGQRYEQY
V gene: TRBV5-4; J gene: TRBJ2-1; CDR3 protein: ASSLRTSGRDYNEQF
V gene: TRBV9; J gene: TRBJ2-7; CDR3 protein: ASSPGTGWGEQY
V gene: TRBV4-2; J gene: TRBJ1-1; CDR3 protein: ASYSGAEAF
V gene: TRBV11-2; J gene: TRBJ2-5; CDR3 protein: ASSRDREETQY
V gene: TRBV5-1; J gene: TRBJ2-1; CDR3 protein: ATGGTSSYNEQF
V gene: TRBV6-6; J gene: TRBJ2-7; CDR3 protein: ASSYMAYPEDEQY
V gene: TRBV5-6; J gene: TRBJ2-5; CDR3 protein: ASSVTGHRYRTQY
V gene: TRBV5-3; J gene: TRBJ1-4; CDR3 protein: ARSLKGVEKLF
V gene: TRBV6-5; J gene: TRBJ1-1; CDR3 protein: ASSSPKNTEAF
V gene: TRBV19; J gene: TRBJ1-4; CDR3 protein: ASSPGQFNEKLF
V gene: TRBV19; J gene: TRBJ2-5; CDR3 protein: ASSITSGLETQY
V gene: TRBV6-1; J gene: TRBJ2-6; CDR3 protein: ASSPRVSGANVLT
V gene: TRBV27; J gene: TRBJ2-7; CDR3 protein: ASSPLPGGNYEQY
V gene: TRBV18; J gene: TRBJ2-3; CDR3 protein: ASSPYSTDTQY
V gene: TRBV29-1; J gene: TRBJ1-4; CDR3 protein: SATGQLIGDEKLF
V gene: TRBV5-1; J gene: TRBJ1-2; CDR3 protein: ASSLVSGGSYGYT
V gene: TRBV5-1; J gene: TRBJ2-7; CDR3 protein: ASRPIPGQGPYEQY
V gene: TRBV5-6; J gene: TRBJ1-2; CDR3 protein: ASITLGGRNYGYT
V gene: TRBV11-2; J gene: TRBJ2-1; CDR3 protein: ASTWTSGYNEQF
V gene: TRBV4-1; J gene: TRBJ1-1; CDR3 protein: ASSQMGQGNTEAF
V gene: TRBV4-1; J gene: TRBJ2-5; CDR3 protein: ASSRQGFGETQY
V gene: TRBV11-2; J gene: TRBJ2-5; CDR3 protein: ASSPPRGRVFQETQY
V gene: TRBV28; J gene: TRBJ2-6; CDR3 protein: ASRGQGYSGANVLT
V gene: TRBV28; J gene: TRBJ1-5; CDR3 protein: ASSAVGQGAQPQH
V gene: TRBV4-1; J gene: TRBJ1-1; CDR3 protein: ASSQGRGKAF
V gene: TRBV11-3; J gene: TRBJ1-1; CDR3 protein: ASSFFGETEAF
V gene: TRBV5-1; J gene: TRBJ2-1; CDR3 protein: ASMMTGDSSYNEQF